This note documents a single TCR beta chain sequence. The record originates from a study of T cell changes during pregnancy in multiple sclerosis. Trimming took off 2 bases at V and 7 bases at J, with 11 bases between the two ends. The V gene's germline CDR1 is SGHTA and CDR2 FQGNSA. The CDR3 runs to 13 residues. Assay: immunoSEQ multiplex PCR; the TCRdb copy retains only in-frame clones and omits some. The data hold about 39,000 clones, with 90% observed a single time. The source is a female donor in good health, enrolled as a control in a pregnancy study. The material was CD4+ T cells from peripheral blood mononuclear cells, obtained in the first trimester of pregnancy. The rearrangement joins TRBV7-2 to TRBJ1-1; D remains ambiguous. The CDR3, as DNA: TGTGCCAGCAGCTTAACGTGGGCAGGTGAAGCTTTCTTT. This gives the protein CASSLTWAGEAFF.